Detailed here is one T cell receptor (beta chain). What it binds is not known. The V segment lost 5 bases and the J segment 0 bases; nucleotides outside the gene matches: 8. This CDR3 has 17 residues. Germline-derived CDR1 and CDR2 are MNHEY and SMNVEV (reference sequence). This sample was included in a study of T cells after posttransplantation cyclophosphamide. Clones were sequenced by immunoSEQ multiplex PCR, and TCRdb holds only the in-frame ones, with some missing. The profile shows around 5,000 clones, roughly 76% of them singletons. A marrow graft followed busulfan-fludarabine conditioning, with cyclophosphamide on days +3 and +4. Study-level findings and limits: Donor-recipient repertoire similarity was low at 1-2 months, rising over year one. Recipient CMV seropositivity and CMV reactivation strongly tracked TRB clonality. Blood and skin or GI T cell repertoires showed limited TRB overlap.

The TCR was taken from a male patient aged 60 to 75 who received an allogeneic stem cell transplant from an unrelated donor, was CMV-positive, and had no GVHD. Some T cells may be supplied by the graft donor. The specimen comprised PBMCs, sampled after allogeneic stem cell transplant with posttransplant cyclophosphamide. The chain recombines TRBV27 with TRBJ2-1; 9 bases are a match to TRBD2. CDR3 sequence (DNA): TGTGCCAGCAGTCCCCTGGCGGGAGGGAGCTCCTACAATGAGCAGTTCTTC. This codes for CASSPLAGGSSYNEQFF.